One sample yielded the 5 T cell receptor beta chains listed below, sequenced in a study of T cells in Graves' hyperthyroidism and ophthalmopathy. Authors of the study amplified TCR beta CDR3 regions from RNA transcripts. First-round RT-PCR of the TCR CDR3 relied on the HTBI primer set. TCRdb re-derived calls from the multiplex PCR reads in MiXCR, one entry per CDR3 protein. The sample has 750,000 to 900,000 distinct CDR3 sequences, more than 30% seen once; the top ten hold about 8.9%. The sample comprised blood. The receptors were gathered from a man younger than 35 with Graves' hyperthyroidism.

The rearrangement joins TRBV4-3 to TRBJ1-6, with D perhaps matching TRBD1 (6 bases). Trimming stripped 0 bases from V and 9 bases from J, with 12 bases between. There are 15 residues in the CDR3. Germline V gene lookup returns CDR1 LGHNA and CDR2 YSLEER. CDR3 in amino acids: CASSQDPGDLSPLHF. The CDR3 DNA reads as TGCGCCAGCAGCCAAGATCCAGGGGACCTTTCACCCCTCCACTTT.

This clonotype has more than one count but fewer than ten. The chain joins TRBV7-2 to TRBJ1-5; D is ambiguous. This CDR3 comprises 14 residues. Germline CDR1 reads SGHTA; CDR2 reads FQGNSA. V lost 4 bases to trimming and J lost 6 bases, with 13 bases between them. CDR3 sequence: CASSSRLSGQPQHF. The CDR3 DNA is TGTGCCAGCAGCTCTAGACTGTCCGGTCAGCCCCAGCATTTT.

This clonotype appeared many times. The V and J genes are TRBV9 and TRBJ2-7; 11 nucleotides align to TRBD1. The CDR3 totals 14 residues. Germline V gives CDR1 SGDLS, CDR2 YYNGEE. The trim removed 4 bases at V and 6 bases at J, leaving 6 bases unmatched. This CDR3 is CASSHGTGGGEQYF. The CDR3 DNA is TGTGCCAGCAGCCACGGGACAGGGGGTGGCGAGCAGTACTTC.

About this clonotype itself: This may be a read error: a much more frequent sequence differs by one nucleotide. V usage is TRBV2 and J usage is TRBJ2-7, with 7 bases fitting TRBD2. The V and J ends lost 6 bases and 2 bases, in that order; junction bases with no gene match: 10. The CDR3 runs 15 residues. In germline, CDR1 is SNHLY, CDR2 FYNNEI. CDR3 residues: CASRLGASGTYEQYF. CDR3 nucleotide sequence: TGTGCCAGCAGGTTAGGGGCTAGCGGCACCTACGAGCAGTACTTC.

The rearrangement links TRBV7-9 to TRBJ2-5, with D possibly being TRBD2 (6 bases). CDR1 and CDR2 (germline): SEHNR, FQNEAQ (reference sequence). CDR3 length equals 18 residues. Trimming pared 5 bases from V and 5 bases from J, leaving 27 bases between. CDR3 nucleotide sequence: TGTGCCAGCAGCCCAAGAATGCGGGATGGGTCTAGGCGCGAGACCCAGTACTTC. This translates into CASSPRMRDGSRRETQYF.